This TCR beta chain was sequenced for a study of blood T cell repertoires in COVID-19. Study in general: COVID-19 samples from acute and convalescent phases originated in the United States, Italy and Spain.

The authors' processing: Reference gene primer amplification yielded estimated nucleated cell counts. Sequenced by immunoSEQ multiplex PCR; TCRdb stores in-frame clones only, minus some. V and J calls and clone size are as listed in that table; D and trimming were resolved from the DNA. Of about 85,000 clones detected, 82% appear once; the ten largest clones hold about 1.2%. Germline V gene data show CDR1 as MDHEN and CDR2 as SYDVKM. J was trimmed by 2 bases and V by 2 bases; bases with no gene match: 2. The CDR3 is 15 residues long. Specimen: peripheral blood. The sequence came from a woman over 75 with acute or convalescent COVID-19. The chain has TRBV28 and TRBJ2-7, with 11 bases lining up with TRBD1. CDR3 bases: TGTGCCAGCAGTTTACCGGGACAGGGGGCCTACGAGCAGTACTTC. Translation: CASSLPGQGAYEQYF.